These T cell receptor beta chains were read from a single sample in a study of T cells in Graves' hyperthyroidism and ophthalmopathy. From the multiplex PCR reads, TCRdb called clonotypes with MiXCR, one entry per CDR3 protein. Among around 450,000 distinct CDR3 sequences listed, approximately 14% were seen once. Sequences were obtained from blood. These TCRs come from a woman aged 18-30 years with Graves' hyperthyroidism. The CDR3 runs from the conserved cysteine through the conserved F or W. D genes are given only for firm matches. The size of a clone is reported for some rows only, either as once, few or many, or as a class for expanded clones.

>TRBJ2-2|TRBD1|few|TRBV6-1
CASTDTRGLVDTGELFF
TGTGCCAGCACCGACACCAGGGGGTTAGTTGACACCGGGGAGCTGTTTTTT
>TRBJ2-5|-|many|TRBV7-2
CASSLLLTVGETQYF
TGTGCCAGCAGCTTGCTGTTGACAGTGGGAGAGACCCAGTACTTC
>TRBJ2-3|-|few|TRBV12-3/TRBV12-4
CASSIQDTQYF
TGTGCCAGCAGCATCCAAGATACGCAGTATTTT
>TRBJ1-4|-|-|TRBV18
CASSPSGHGNEKLFF
TGTGCCAGCTCACCCTCGGGACACGGAAATGAAAAACTGTTTTTT
>TRBJ2-3|-|many|TRBV29-1
CSVPPLADTQYF
TGCAGCGTCCCGCCCCTCGCAGATACGCAGTATTTT
>TRBJ1-3|-|few|TRBV14
CASVEVPGDTIYF
TGTGCCAGCGTGGAGGTTCCTGGGGACACCATATATTTT
>TRBJ1-1|TRBD1|few|TRBV27
CASSASGGLLQAFF
TGTGCCAGCAGTGCATCAGGGGGCCTTTTGCAGGCTTTCTTT
>TRBJ2-1|-|few|TRBV19
CASSSGWGSQGEQFF
TGTGCCAGTAGTTCGGGGTGGGGTTCCCAAGGTGAGCAGTTCTTC
>TRBJ1-2|-|few|TRBV3-1
CASSFTPRGVGYTF
TGTGCCAGCAGCTTCACCCCCAGGGGAGTCGGCTACACCTTC
>TRBJ2-7|-|many|TRBV7-9
CASSPSLPDEQYF
TGTGCCAGCAGCCCTTCGTTACCCGACGAGCAGTACTTC
>TRBJ1-1|-|-|TRBV5-1
CASSLGGSGTEAFF
TGCGCCAGCAGCTTGGGCGGGTCCGGCACTGAAGCTTTCTTT
>TRBJ1-6|-|few|TRBV6-1
CASRGRGEDNSPLHF
TGTGCCAGCAGGGGTCGGGGCGAGGATAATTCACCCCTCCACTTT
>TRBJ1-5|TRBD1|few|TRBV19
CASILQGADQPQHF
TGTGCCAGTATTCTACAGGGGGCGGATCAGCCCCAGCATTTT
>TRBJ1-1|-|few|TRBV5-1
CASSLAGTDTEAFF
TGCGCCAGCAGCTTGGCCGGGACCGACACTGAAGCTTTCTTT
>TRBJ1-3|-|-|TRBV28
CASSRPRGAGNTIYF
TGTGCCAGCAGCCGCCCAAGGGGAGCCGGAAACACCATATATTTT
>TRBJ1-2|TRBD1|many|TRBV3-1
CASSPTGFENYGYTF
TGTGCCAGCAGCCCGACAGGGTTCGAGAACTATGGCTACACCTTC
>TRBJ2-5|-|-|TRBV18
CASSPNGGYQETQYF
TGTGCCAGCTCACCAAATGGGGGGTACCAAGAGACCCAGTACTTC
>TRBJ2-5|TRBD1|many|TRBV24-1
CATGRTGQETQYF
TGTGCCACAGGAAGGACAGGGCAAGAGACCCAGTACTTC
>TRBJ1-5|-|few|TRBV12-3/TRBV12-4
CASSLGEGRQPQHF
TGTGCCAGCAGTTTAGGTGAAGGGCGGCAGCCCCAGCATTTT
>TRBJ2-5|-|many|TRBV12-3/TRBV12-4
CASSKQRTQYF
TGTGCCAGCAGCAAACAGAGAACCCAGTACTTC
>TRBJ2-3|TRBD2|few|TRBV6-1
CASTSGESTDTQYF
TGTGCCAGCACTAGCGGGGAAAGCACAGATACGCAGTATTTT
>TRBJ2-1|-|many|TRBV20-1
CSARDRGFPTNEQFF
TGCAGTGCTAGAGACCGAGGCTTCCCTACCAATGAGCAGTTCTTC
>TRBJ1-6|-|few|TRBV28
CASSLWRTVNSPLHF
TGTGCCAGCAGTTTATGGAGGACAGTTAATTCACCCCTCCACTTT
>TRBJ1-6|-|few|TRBV19
CASSMRGNSPLHF
TGTGCCAGTAGTATGAGGGGTAATTCACCCCTCCACTTT
>TRBJ2-7|-|many|TRBV2
CASSPPGSSYEQYF
TGTGCCAGCAGTCCCCCCGGAAGCTCCTACGAGCAGTACTTC
>TRBJ2-7|-|many|TRBV27
CASSSPRYEQYF
TGTGCCAGCAGCTCCCCTCGGTACGAGCAGTACTTC
>TRBJ2-1|-|many|TRBV7-8
CASSLAWVHNEQFF
TGTGCCAGCAGCTTAGCGTGGGTACACAATGAGCAGTTCTTC
>TRBJ1-2|-|many|TRBV7-2
CASSPRGASYGYTF
TGTGCCAGCAGCCCTCGAGGGGCCAGCTATGGCTACACCTTC
>TRBJ1-2|TRBD1|-|TRBV28
CASSLRDRGGYGYTF
TGTGCCAGCAGTTTACGGGACAGGGGGGGCTATGGCTACACCTTC
>TRBJ2-5|-|-|TRBV19
CATGPQETQYF
TGTGCCACGGGACCCCAAGAGACCCAGTACTTC
>TRBJ2-1|-|many|TRBV7-2
CASSGYNEQFF
TGTGCCAGCAGCGGATACAATGAGCAGTTCTTC
>TRBJ1-1|TRBD1|few|TRBV5-6
CASSRPTGTDTEAFF
TGTGCCAGCAGCCGACCGACAGGGACCGACACTGAAGCTTTCTTT
>TRBJ1-3|-|-|TRBV6-2/TRBV6-3
CASSRDGVSGNTIYF
TGTGCCAGCAGTCGGGACGGAGTCTCTGGAAACACCATATATTTT
>TRBJ2-1|-|-|TRBV19
CASSIYRETHNEQFF
TGTGCCAGTAGTATCTACAGGGAAACCCACAATGAGCAGTTCTTC
>TRBJ2-1|TRBD2|many|TRBV20-1
CSAPNSIAGGREQFF
TGCAGTGCTCCAAACTCGATAGCGGGAGGGAGAGAGCAGTTCTTC
>TRBJ2-7|TRBD2|many|TRBV20-1
CSAVEAGVSYEQYF
TGCAGTGCTGTCGAAGCGGGGGTCTCCTACGAGCAGTACTTC
>TRBJ2-2|-|few|TRBV11-1
CASSAIMTGGELFF
TGTGCCAGCAGCGCCATTATGACCGGCGGGGAGCTGTTTTTT
>TRBJ2-7|-|-|TRBV20-1
CSATRARGAYEQYF
TGCAGTGCTACCAGGGCCAGGGGGGCCTACGAGCAGTACTTC
>TRBJ2-5|TRBD2|many|TRBV15
CATSRGLAGPQETQYF
TGTGCCACCAGCAGGGGACTAGCGGGCCCACAAGAGACCCAGTACTTC
>TRBJ2-7|-|many|TRBV10-2
CASSESNGGYEQYF
TGCGCCAGCAGTGAGTCGAACGGGGGCTACGAGCAGTACTTC